This TCR beta chain was retrieved from a study of Graves' ophthalmopathy and Graves' hyperthyroidism. Amplified material comprised TCR beta CDR3 regions derived from RNA transcripts. HTBI primers served in a first-round RT-PCR, which a second-round multiplex PCR followed. TCRdb used MiXCR to reprocess the multiplex PCR reads, holding one entry per CDR3 protein. The sample carries about 640,000 distinct CDR3 sequences, 35% to 45% recorded once. Patients were excluded if they had other autoimmune diseases or uncontrolled infections, and likewise if pregnancy or lactation applied. Diagnosis relied on clinical symptoms, serum thyroxine, TRAb, thyroid ultrasound and orbital computed tomography. CDR3 size: 12 residues. Germline V CDR1 and CDR2: DFQATT, SNEGSKA (reference sequence).

The chain carries TRBV20-1 and TRBJ2-2; D is perhaps TRBD2 (5 bases). The specimen was peripheral blood. The sequence was obtained from an adult man with Graves' ophthalmopathy. CDR3 amino acids: CNADSVAAELFF. In DNA, the CDR3 is TGCAATGCAGATAGCGTGGCCGCGGAGCTGTTTTTT.